A selection of T cell receptor beta chains follows, all from one sample in a study of T cells in Graves' hyperthyroidism and ophthalmopathy. Each CDR3 protein is one row after TCRdb ran MiXCR on the multiplex PCR reads. The data show 600,000 to 650,000 distinct CDR3 sequences, around 16% seen once. Material for sequencing was blood. Receptors originate from a woman aged 25-40 years with Graves' hyperthyroidism. CDR3s include the opening cysteine and the closing phenylalanine or tryptophan. The order of the fields is V gene, clone size, D gene, J gene, CDR3 protein, CDR3 DNA. The D gene is left open where the match is weak. Clone size is given for some rows only: seen once, a few or many times, or a class if the clone is expanded.

TRBV7-9	many	NA	TRBJ2-2	CASSPFTGELFF	TGTGCCAGCAGCCCCTTCACCGGGGAGCTGTTTTTT
TRBV5-1	few	NA	TRBJ2-4	CASSLGQGPGNIQYF	TGTGCCAGCAGCTTGGGGCAGGGTCCGGGAAACATTCAGTACTTC
TRBV27	few	NA	TRBJ2-2	CASSLSLARGTGTGELFF	TGTGCCAGCAGTTTATCGTTAGCCAGGGGGACTGGAACCGGGGAGCTGTTTTTT
TRBV20-1	many	NA	TRBJ2-7	CSARDDGRDYEQYF	TGCAGTGCTAGAGATGACGGACGGGACTACGAGCAGTACTTC
TRBV20-1	many	NA	TRBJ2-7	CSASARLSSYEQYF	TGCAGTGCTAGTGCGCGCCTTAGCTCCTACGAGCAGTACTTC
TRBV6-1	many	NA	TRBJ2-2	CASSSASKGGELFF	TGTGCCAGCAGTAGCGCGTCAAAGGGCGGGGAGCTGTTTTTT
TRBV11-2	many	NA	TRBJ2-3	CASSLGGTDTDTQYF	TGTGCCAGCAGCTTAGGAGGGACGGACACAGATACGCAGTATTTT
TRBV2	many	NA	TRBJ1-2	CASRGDSRGYTF	TGTGCCAGCAGGGGTGACAGTCGTGGCTACACCTTC
TRBV7-3	many	NA	TRBJ2-1	CASSLNPGPRDNEQFF	TGTGCCAGCAGCTTGAACCCGGGACCGCGAGACAATGAGCAGTTCTTC
TRBV19	few	NA	TRBJ2-1	CASSIVYNEQFF	TGTGCCAGTAGTATAGTTTACAATGAGCAGTTCTTC
TRBV4-1	NA	NA	TRBJ1-3	CASSQPGRSSGNTIYF	TGCGCCAGCAGCCAGCCCGGACGCTCCTCTGGAAACACCATATATTTT
TRBV13	NA	NA	TRBJ1-5	CASSLGSGPQHF	TGTGCCAGCAGCTTAGGTTCCGGGCCCCAGCATTTT
TRBV28	many	NA	TRBJ2-1	CASSPTTGGYNEQFF	TGTGCCAGCAGCCCCACTACTGGCGGCTACAATGAGCAGTTCTTC
TRBV30	many	NA	TRBJ1-2	CAGYTGMDGYTF	TGTGCCGGGTATACAGGGATGGATGGCTACACCTTC
TRBV5-6	many	NA	TRBJ2-3	CASQSGPSTDTQYF	TGTGCCAGCCAGTCGGGACCCAGCACAGATACGCAGTATTTT
TRBV5-1	many	NA	TRBJ1-6	CASSLDRAGVPLHF	TGCGCCAGCAGCTTGGATAGGGCGGGAGTACCCCTCCACTTT
TRBV7-2	many	TRBD1	TRBJ2-5	CASSLGTGGIQYF	TGTGCCAGCAGCTTAGGGACAGGGGGCATCCAGTACTTC
TRBV6-1	many	NA	TRBJ2-3	CASSRDWTDTQYF	TGTGCCAGCAGTCGGGACTGGACAGATACGCAGTATTTT
TRBV5-1	few	TRBD1	TRBJ2-7	CASSSIRDRGYEQYF	TGCGCCAGCAGCTCGATCCGGGACAGGGGCTACGAGCAGTACTTC
TRBV5-8	NA	TRBD1	TRBJ2-7	CASSYFGTGPEQYF	TGTGCCAGCAGCTATTTTGGGACAGGGCCCGAGCAGTACTTC
TRBV7-2	NA	TRBD2	TRBJ2-7	CASSLGPAGDPSSYEQYF	TGTGCCAGCAGCTTAGGACCAGCGGGGGATCCAAGCTCCTACGAGCAGTACTTC
TRBV3-1	many	NA	TRBJ2-5	CASSQQGLRETQYF	TGTGCCAGCAGCCAGCAGGGGCTGCGGGAGACCCAGTACTTC
TRBV20-1	many	NA	TRBJ2-1	CSARDTEGSYNEQFF	TGCAGTGCTAGAGATACAGAAGGCTCCTACAATGAGCAGTTCTTC
TRBV3-1	few	NA	TRBJ2-2	CASSQEGIGGTGELFF	TGTGCCAGCAGCCAAGAAGGTATAGGGGGAACCGGGGAGCTGTTTTTT
TRBV28	many	TRBD2	TRBJ2-1	CASSLGGLAGGEQFF	TGTGCCAGCAGTTTAGGCGGACTAGCGGGAGGTGAGCAGTTCTTC
TRBV6-1	NA	TRBD1	TRBJ1-4	CASRDLLQGADEKLFF	TGTGCCAGCAGAGACTTATTACAGGGGGCAGATGAAAAACTGTTTTTT
TRBV7-9	many	TRBD2	TRBJ2-1	CASSQSLAGVEQFF	TGTGCCAGCAGCCAATCACTAGCGGGAGTTGAGCAGTTCTTC
TRBV5-6	NA	TRBD2	TRBJ2-1	CASSWRTYQAGGNEQFF	TGTGCCAGCAGCTGGCGGACATACCAGGCGGGAGGAAATGAGCAGTTCTTC
TRBV10-3	many	TRBD1	TRBJ1-2	CATRTGGANYGYTF	TGTGCCACCAGGACAGGGGGAGCTAACTATGGCTACACCTTC
TRBV6-2/TRBV6-3	NA	NA	TRBJ1-4	CASSSPWTSTRKLFF	TGTGCCAGCAGTTCACCTTGGACCTCCACACGAAAACTGTTTTTT
TRBV11-2	many	NA	TRBJ2-1	CASTPLRGRNNEQFF	TGTGCCAGCACCCCCCTCAGGGGAAGGAACAATGAGCAGTTCTTC
TRBV5-1	few	NA	TRBJ2-6	CASSEGRAGANVPTF	TGCGCCAGCAGCGAAGGCAGGGCTGGGGCCAACGTCCCGACTTTC
TRBV7-2	many	NA	TRBJ1-5	CASSLVRGLSNQPQHF	TGTGCCAGCAGCTTGGTCAGGGGTCTAAGCAATCAGCCCCAGCATTTT
TRBV12-3/TRBV12-4	many	NA	TRBJ2-1	CASSFVGGEQFF	TGTGCCAGCAGTTTTGTGGGAGGCGAGCAGTTCTTC
TRBV5-1	many	NA	TRBJ2-7	CASSLRRETTYEQYF	TGCGCCAGCAGCTTACGTCGTGAGACTACCTACGAGCAGTACTTC
TRBV28	many	TRBD1	TRBJ1-1	CASSLSYGTGDLSLNTEAFF	TGTGCCAGCAGTTTGTCTTATGGGACAGGAGACCTCTCATTGAACACTGAAGCTTTCTTT
TRBV7-2	many	NA	TRBJ2-7	CASGGREQYF	TGTGCCAGCGGGGGGCGCGAGCAGTACTTC
TRBV2	many	TRBD1	TRBJ2-5	CASSELTGGQETQYF	TGTGCCAGCAGTGAGTTGACAGGGGGACAGGAGACCCAGTACTTC
TRBV4-3	few	TRBD1	TRBJ2-7	CASSRGASGTDPYEQYF	TGCGCCAGCAGCCGGGGCGCATCGGGGACAGACCCCTACGAGCAGTACTTC
TRBV7-3	NA	TRBD2	TRBJ2-1	CASSLTLAGGGGEQFF	TGTGCCAGCAGCTTAACTCTAGCGGGAGGGGGTGGTGAGCAGTTCTTC
TRBV4-1	few	NA	TRBJ2-1	CASSQDRGKAAKVNEQFF	TGCGCCAGCAGCCAAGACCGCGGCAAGGCGGCAAAGGTCAATGAGCAGTTCTTC
TRBV29-1	many	NA	TRBJ1-1	CSVEEQVNTEAFF	TGCAGCGTTGAAGAACAGGTGAACACTGAAGCTTTCTTT
TRBV10-3	NA	NA	TRBJ2-1	CATTHGSNDNEQFF	TGTGCCACCACCCACGGGAGCAATGACAATGAGCAGTTCTTC
TRBV19	few	TRBD1	TRBJ1-4	CASSPRTGDREKLFF	TGTGCCAGTAGTCCTCGGACAGGGGATCGGGAAAAACTGTTTTTT
TRBV29-1	few	NA	TRBJ1-1	CSVGGGTEAFF	TGCAGCGTGGGGGGGGGGACTGAAGCTTTCTTT
TRBV18	many	NA	TRBJ1-1	CASSQGMNTEAFF	TGTGCCAGCTCACAAGGAATGAACACTGAAGCTTTCTTT
TRBV5-1	many	NA	TRBJ1-1	CASSPSAGQHNTEAFF	TGCGCCAGCAGCCCCAGTGCCGGACAGCATAACACTGAAGCTTTCTTT
TRBV27	many	TRBD2	TRBJ2-7	CASSLLGTSGYEQYF	TGTGCCAGCAGTCTCCTTGGGACTAGCGGTTACGAGCAGTACTTC
TRBV7-2	many	NA	TRBJ2-7	CASSALSEQYF	TGTGCCAGCAGCGCCCTTTCCGAGCAGTACTTC
TRBV10-2	NA	NA	TRBJ1-2	CASSESGTNYGYTF	TGCGCCAGCAGTGAGTCGGGAACCAACTATGGCTACACCTTC
TRBV5-1	NA	NA	TRBJ2-1	CASAWGRGEQFF	TGCGCCAGCGCTTGGGGTCGCGGGGAGCAGTTCTTC
TRBV20-1	NA	TRBD2	TRBJ2-7	CSANQAGGEQYF	TGCAGTGCCAATCAAGCGGGAGGGGAGCAGTACTTC
TRBV9	few	NA	TRBJ1-1	CASSGVVNTEAFF	TGTGCCAGCAGCGGAGTAGTGAACACTGAAGCTTTCTTT
TRBV6-2/TRBV6-3	many	TRBD2	TRBJ2-1	CASSHELAGANEQFF	TGTGCCAGCAGTCACGAGCTAGCGGGAGCTAACGAGCAGTTCTTC
TRBV5-1	many	TRBD1	TRBJ1-2	CASSLGDRYYGYTF	TGCGCCAGCAGCTTGGGGGACAGATACTATGGCTACACCTTC
TRBV2	many	NA	TRBJ1-2	CATGARGSYGYTF	TGTGCCACCGGGGCACGGGGGAGCTATGGCTACACCTTC
TRBV28	many	NA	TRBJ2-3	CASSLQGGATDTQYF	TGTGCCAGCAGTTTGCAAGGGGGAGCCACAGATACGCAGTATTTT
TRBV5-6	NA	NA	TRBJ1-2	CASSRGPSGSGYTF	TGTGCCAGCAGCCGAGGACCCTCTGGGAGCGGCTACACCTTC